A selection of T cell receptor beta chains follows, all from one sample in a study of T cells after posttransplantation cyclophosphamide. Repertoires were generated with immunoSEQ multiplex PCR, while TCRdb's copy carries only in-frame clones and drops some. The sample yields more than 3,000 clones, without any singletons. The material was PBMCs, obtained 84 days after allogeneic stem cell transplant with posttransplant cyclophosphamide. Source of these receptors: a female patient between 35 and 55 years old who received an allogeneic stem cell transplant from a related donor, was CMV-positive, and had no GVHD. These T cells may partly come from the graft donor. Both conserved end residues are part of each CDR3. The D gene is left open where the match is weak. Clone sizes are given selectively: once, few, many, or a class where the clone is expanded.

CDR3nt	CDR3aa	v_gene	len	d_gene	abundance	j_gene
TGTGCCAGCAGCGCGCCTACAGGGAACACTGAAGCTTTCTTT	CASSAPTGNTEAFF	TRBV6-1	14	-	many	TRBJ1-1
TGTGCCAGTACCCCTTCGGCCGGGGAGCTGTTTTTT	CASTPSAGELFF	TRBV19	12	-	many	TRBJ2-2
TGCGCCAGCAGCTTGGGGGACAGGGGTGTCATAGAGACCCAGTACTTC	CASSLGDRGVIETQYF	TRBV5-1	16	TRBD1	many	TRBJ2-5
TGTGCCAGCTCCTCATCCAGCAGGGGTGAAAAACTGTTTTTT	CASSSSSRGEKLFF	TRBV18	14	-	many	TRBJ1-4
TGTGCCAGCAGCCCCTTACAGGGGGCAGATGGCTACACCTTC	CASSPLQGADGYTF	TRBV5-4	14	TRBD1	many	TRBJ1-2
TGTGCCAGCAGCGTAGTGGCTAGCGGGGGCTCAGAGACCCAGTACTTC	CASSVVASGGSETQYF	TRBV9	16	TRBD2	-	TRBJ2-5
TGTGCCAGCAGCTTAGGTAAAGGGGCCTACGAGCAGTACTTC	CASSLGKGAYEQYF	TRBV7-2	14	-	many	TRBJ2-7
TGTGCCAGCAGCTTGGGCAGGGAGGAGGGCTACACCTTC	CASSLGREEGYTF	TRBV5-4	13	-	many	TRBJ1-2
TGTGCCAGCAGCCTGATGAGGGACAGGCCCTACGAGCAGTACTTC	CASSLMRDRPYEQYF	TRBV13	15	TRBD1	many	TRBJ2-7
TGTGCCAGCAGCCAGAAGGTACCTAGCACAGATACGCAGTATTTT	CASSQKVPSTDTQYF	TRBV6-5	15	-	medium-sized	TRBJ2-3
TGTGCCAGCTCCCCCCCTAAAGCGGGGCTGAACACCGGGGAGCTGTTTTTT	CASSPPKAGLNTGELFF	TRBV18	17	TRBD2	many	TRBJ2-2
TGCGCCAGCGAACCCTCCGGGACAGGGGACAATGAGCAGTTCTTC	CASEPSGTGDNEQFF	TRBV5-1	15	TRBD1	many	TRBJ2-1
TGTGCCAGTATCTTCGGGCAGGGGACGGCCTACGAGCAGTACTTC	CASIFGQGTAYEQYF	TRBV9	15	-	few	TRBJ2-7
TGTGCCACCAGTGATGCCGGGACAGGGGGCGGGAATGAGCAGTTCTTC	CATSDAGTGGGNEQFF	TRBV24-1	16	TRBD1	-	TRBJ2-1
TGCGCCAGCAGCCAAGAGATAACAGGGCCCACTGAAGCTTTCTTT	CASSQEITGPTEAFF	TRBV4-3	15	-	many	TRBJ1-1
TGTGCCAGCAGCTCCCACCGGACAGGGACCTACGAGCAGTACTTC	CASSSHRTGTYEQYF	TRBV13	15	TRBD1	many	TRBJ2-7
TGCGCCAGCAGCCAAGAGGACAGGCTCGGAGAGACCCAGTACTTC	CASSQEDRLGETQYF	TRBV4-1	15	TRBD1	-	TRBJ2-5
TGTGCCAGCAGCCCGAGTGGCAACACCATATATTTT	CASSPSGNTIYF	TRBV14	12	-	many	TRBJ1-3
TGTGCCAGCAGCTTAGGAACTAGCGGGGGACAAGAGACCCAGTACTTC	CASSLGTSGGQETQYF	TRBV7-2	16	TRBD2	-	TRBJ2-5
TGTGCCAGTAGTATACTTCGGGAGCCCCAGCATTTT	CASSILREPQHF	TRBV19	12	-	many	TRBJ1-5
TGCGCCAGCAGCATCGGGACAGCGACCATGGGGCAGGCATTGAGCTCCTACAATGAGCAGTTCTTC	CASSIGTATMGQALSSYNEQFF	TRBV5-1	22	TRBD1	few	TRBJ2-1
TGCGCCAGCAGCCCTCCTAGGCAGCAAGAGACCCAGTACTTC	CASSPPRQQETQYF	TRBV5-1	14	-	-	TRBJ2-5
TGTGCCAGCAGCTTAGAAGGTCAGATCTACGAGCAGTACTTC	CASSLEGQIYEQYF	TRBV7-2	14	-	medium-sized	TRBJ2-7
TGTGCCAGTAGTATTACGGGGGGCGCGGATCAGCCCCAGCATTTT	CASSITGGADQPQHF	TRBV19	15	-	many	TRBJ1-5
TGTGCCAGCATCCCACAGACAGGGGCGCAGACTGAAGCTTTCTTT	CASIPQTGAQTEAFF	TRBV5-6	15	TRBD1	many	TRBJ1-1
TGTGCCAGCAGCCCCTTGGACAGGGGGCGGAATGAACTGTTTTTT	CASSPLDRGRNELFF	TRBV7-6	15	TRBD1	many	TRBJ1-4
TGTGCCAGCAGCTTGAGACAGGGGGCGGATCAGCCCCAGCATTTT	CASSLRQGADQPQHF	TRBV7-2	15	TRBD1	-	TRBJ1-5
TGTGCCAGCAGCTTAAGATGGTCAGGGGGCGCAGATACGCAGTATTTT	CASSLRWSGGADTQYF	TRBV7-2	16	TRBD1	many	TRBJ2-3
TGTGCCAGCAGCCCCGGGACAGGGGGCATCCGGGAGCTGTTTTTT	CASSPGTGGIRELFF	TRBV6-2/TRBV6-3	15	TRBD1	many	TRBJ2-2
TGTGCCAGCAGGCTCCTACCCGGGGAGCTGTTTTTT	CASRLLPGELFF	TRBV28	12	-	many	TRBJ2-2
TGTGCCAGCAGCCTGACAGGGTCTAGGAATTCACCCCTCCACTTT	CASSLTGSRNSPLHF	TRBV5-4	15	TRBD1	many	TRBJ1-6
TGCGCCAGCAGATCTGACAGGCTATTAGGAGAAAAACTGTTTTTT	CASRSDRLLGEKLFF	TRBV5-1	15	-	many	TRBJ1-4
TGTGCCAGCAGCCCGAGCGGGACCGACTACGAGCAGTACTTC	CASSPSGTDYEQYF	TRBV7-2	14	TRBD2	many	TRBJ2-7
TGCGCCAGCAGCCAAGGTGGGGCGAGGCCCCAGCATTTT	CASSQGGARPQHF	TRBV4-1	13	-	few	TRBJ1-5
TGTGCCAGCAGCATTATGGGGACAGGACCGCCCCAGCATTTT	CASSIMGTGPPQHF	TRBV5-6	14	TRBD1	few	TRBJ1-5
TGTGCCAGCAACAGGGACAGGGGGACCTATGGCTACACCTTC	CASNRDRGTYGYTF	TRBV2	14	TRBD1	many	TRBJ1-2
TGTGCCAGCAGTCTACCGTCCTACGAGCAGTACTTC	CASSLPSYEQYF	TRBV12-3/TRBV12-4	12	-	many	TRBJ2-7
TGTGCCAGCAGCCGCGGCGGTCAAGGGGTGTGGGCAGCTGAAGCTTTCTTT	CASSRGGQGVWAAEAFF	TRBV7-8	17	-	-	TRBJ1-1
TGTGCCAGCAGCCAAGCCGAGACAGGGACCCCCAAAAACATTCAGTACTTC	CASSQAETGTPKNIQYF	TRBV4-2	17	TRBD1	few	TRBJ2-4
TGTGCCAGCAGCTTGGAGACTGGGAGGGGGCCGTACGAGCAGTACTTC	CASSLETGRGPYEQYF	TRBV5-8	16	-	many	TRBJ2-7
TGTGCCAGCAGAAATGGACAGGGGGCGAGTGAGCAGTTCTTC	CASRNGQGASEQFF	TRBV5-4	14	TRBD1	many	TRBJ2-1
TGTGCCAGCAGTATCGGGACTAGCAACTCCTACGAGCAGTACTTC	CASSIGTSNSYEQYF	TRBV5-5	15	TRBD2	many	TRBJ2-7
TGTGCCAGCAGCCGGGGAGTAGCGGGGGACGAGCAGTACTTC	CASSRGVAGDEQYF	TRBV7-2	14	TRBD2	-	TRBJ2-7
TGTGCCAGCAGCCCCCGACTAGCGGGGGGGCGGAGGACAGATACGCAGTATTTT	CASSPRLAGGRRTDTQYF	TRBV5-4	18	TRBD2	many	TRBJ2-3
TGTGCCACGGGCGGGGGGTACGAGCAGTACTTC	CATGGGYEQYF	TRBV10-3	11	TRBD2	many	TRBJ2-7
TGTGCCAGCAGTTTGGTCCAGGCTGGAAACACCATATATTTT	CASSLVQAGNTIYF	TRBV28	14	-	many	TRBJ1-3
TGTGCCAGCAGCGTAGTCGGTAGGGCGGGGACCCAGTACTTC	CASSVVGRAGTQYF	TRBV9	14	-	few	TRBJ2-5
TGTGCCAGCAGAGCGGGCCAAGGGGTCGCTGAAGCTTTCTTT	CASRAGQGVAEAFF	TRBV6-2/TRBV6-3	14	-	many	TRBJ1-1
TGTGCCAGCCCAAAGGATAGGGGGCGCAGGGAGACCCAGTACTTC	CASPKDRGRRETQYF	TRBV2	15	TRBD1	many	TRBJ2-5
TGTGCCAGCAGTTTTAGACAGGCCCCGGGTGGCTACACCTTC	CASSFRQAPGGYTF	TRBV6-5	14	-	medium-sized	TRBJ1-2
TGTGCCAGCAGTTTTTACCGAGAGGGGCAGAATTCACCCCTCCACTTT	CASSFYREGQNSPLHF	TRBV28	16	-	many	TRBJ1-6
TGTGCCAGCAGCTCCCGCTCAACAGGGTGGGCTTTCTTT	CASSSRSTGWAFF	TRBV7-8	13	-	hyperexpanded	TRBJ1-1
TGTGCCGCGGGGGGCGGCGCAGAGACCCAGTACTTC	CAAGGGAETQYF	TRBV6-5	12	TRBD2	few	TRBJ2-5
TGTGCCAGCATTTTCAAACAGGGGACGGCCTACGAGCAGTACTTC	CASIFKQGTAYEQYF	TRBV9	15	TRBD1	-	TRBJ2-7
TGTGCCAGCAGCGTAGGGGGGGGGCCCCTCTACGAGCAGTACTTC	CASSVGGGPLYEQYF	TRBV9	15	-	few	TRBJ2-7
TGCGCCAGCAGCCCGGCGGCACCTCCCTACGAGCAGTACTTC	CASSPAAPPYEQYF	TRBV4-1	14	-	many	TRBJ2-7
TGTGCCAGCAGCGGGGATGGAAACACCATATATTTT	CASSGDGNTIYF	TRBV2	12	-	many	TRBJ1-3
TGTGCCATCCGGACTAGCGGGAGTACCGGGGAGCTGTTTTTT	CAIRTSGSTGELFF	TRBV25-1	14	TRBD2	many	TRBJ2-2